The 6 T cell receptor beta chains presented below share a single source sample, sequenced in a study of cytomegalovirus exposure and HLA in healthy donors. TCRdb's table, derived via immunoSEQ multiplex PCR, lists solely in-frame clones and lacks some. In the table there are approximately 97,000 clones, roughly 95% of which are singletons. The sample was PBMCs. All receptors come from a woman aged 18-35 years in good health and CMV-seronegative.

The V gene is TRBV11-2, the J gene TRBJ2-5, with 7 nucleotides matching TRBD2. Germline CDR1 reads SGHAT; CDR2 reads FQNNGV. The V and J ends lost 3 bases and 2 bases, in that order; junction bases with no gene match: 6. The CDR3 loop spans 15 amino acids. In DNA, the CDR3 is TGTGCCAGCAGCTTCGGGGGGACCACTCAAGAGACCCAGTACTTC. Its translation: CASSFGGTTQETQYF.

CDR3 coding DNA: TGCGCCAGCAGCTTTGTCCAGGGGGGAGAGACCCAGTACTTC. This gives the protein CASSFVQGGETQYF. This chain connects TRBV5-1 to TRBJ2-5; D is perhaps TRBD1 (7 bases). This CDR3 contains 14 residues. Germline CDR1 and CDR2: SGHRS and YFSETQ. Trimming removed 2 bases at V and 4 bases at J, with 12 bases between.

The rearrangement links TRBV9 to TRBJ2-5, with a tentative D call TRBD2 (7 bases). Per the germline V gene, CDR1 is SGDLS and CDR2 is YYNGEE. This CDR3 has 15 residues. V gave up 3 bases and J gave up 5 bases, with 17 bases separating them. In DNA, the CDR3 is TGTGCCAGCAGCGGACTCGCGGGGGCGGTCGAGACCCAGTACTTC. It translates to CASSGLAGAVETQYF.

The CDR3 nucleotides are TGTGCCAGCGCGGGGCGTGCTGAAGCTTTCTTT. Translation gives CASAGRAEAFF. The chain combines TRBV28 with TRBJ1-1; D perhaps matches TRBD1 (5 bases). CDR3 length equals 11 residues. With 8 bases removed from V and 6 bases from J, the gap between germline ends came to 10 bases. Germline CDR1 and CDR2: MDHEN and SYDVKM.

The rearrangement joins TRBV7-6 to TRBJ1-1, with TRBD1 matching 8 bases. Per the germline V gene, CDR1 is SGHVS and CDR2 is FNYEAQ. The CDR3 contains 14 residues. V lost 6 bases to trimming and J lost 3 bases; unmatched junction nucleotides: 6. Here the CDR3 DNA reads TGTGCCAGCAGGGTTGGACAGGGTCACACTGAAGCTTTCTTT. Translated: CASRVGQGHTEAFF.

The chain carries TRBV5-1 and TRBJ2-5, with 8 bases fitting TRBD1. The CDR3 has 15 amino acids. With 7 bases clipped from V and 3 bases from J, the junction kept 11 bases outside the gene matches. From germline, CDR1 is SGHRS and CDR2 YFSETQ. This CDR3 is CASCATGQGKETQYF. CDR3 in DNA: TGCGCCAGCTGCGCCACAGGACAGGGCAAAGAGACCCAGTACTTC.